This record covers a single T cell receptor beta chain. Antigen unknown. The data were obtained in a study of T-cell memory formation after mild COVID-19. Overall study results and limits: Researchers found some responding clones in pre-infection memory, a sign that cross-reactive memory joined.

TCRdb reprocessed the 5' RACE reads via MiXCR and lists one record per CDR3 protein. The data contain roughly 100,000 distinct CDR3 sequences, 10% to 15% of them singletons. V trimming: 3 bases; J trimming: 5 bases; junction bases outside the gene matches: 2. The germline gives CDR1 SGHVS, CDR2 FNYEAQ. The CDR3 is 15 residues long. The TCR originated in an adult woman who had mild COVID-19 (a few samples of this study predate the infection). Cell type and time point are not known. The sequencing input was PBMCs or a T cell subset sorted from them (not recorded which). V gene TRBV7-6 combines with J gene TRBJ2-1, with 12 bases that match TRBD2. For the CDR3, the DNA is TGTGCCAGCAGCTTGACTAGCGGGAGAGACAATGAGCAGTTCTTC. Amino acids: CASSLTSGRDNEQFF.